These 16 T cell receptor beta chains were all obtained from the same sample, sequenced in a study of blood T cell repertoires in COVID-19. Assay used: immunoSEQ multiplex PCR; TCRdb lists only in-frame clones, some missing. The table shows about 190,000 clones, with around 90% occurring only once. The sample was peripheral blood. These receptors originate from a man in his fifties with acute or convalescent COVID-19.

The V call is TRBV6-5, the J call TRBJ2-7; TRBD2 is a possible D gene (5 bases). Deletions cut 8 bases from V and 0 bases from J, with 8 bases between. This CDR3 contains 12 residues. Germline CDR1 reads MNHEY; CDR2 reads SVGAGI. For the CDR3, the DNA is TGTGCCAGCTCTGACTACTCCTACGAGCAGTACGTC. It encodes CASSDYSYEQYV.

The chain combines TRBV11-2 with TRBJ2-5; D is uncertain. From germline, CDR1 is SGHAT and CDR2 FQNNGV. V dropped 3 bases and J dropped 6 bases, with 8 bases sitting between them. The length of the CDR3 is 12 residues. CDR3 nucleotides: TGTGCCAGCAGCTTGGGCAGCCAGACCCAGTACTTC. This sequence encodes CASSLGSQTQYF.

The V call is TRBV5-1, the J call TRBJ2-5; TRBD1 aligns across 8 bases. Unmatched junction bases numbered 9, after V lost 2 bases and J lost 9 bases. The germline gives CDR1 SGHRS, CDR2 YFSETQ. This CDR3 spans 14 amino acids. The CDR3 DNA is TGCGCCAGCAGCTTAGGACAGGGTTTGAGGGCCCAGTACTTC. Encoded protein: CASSLGQGLRAQYF.

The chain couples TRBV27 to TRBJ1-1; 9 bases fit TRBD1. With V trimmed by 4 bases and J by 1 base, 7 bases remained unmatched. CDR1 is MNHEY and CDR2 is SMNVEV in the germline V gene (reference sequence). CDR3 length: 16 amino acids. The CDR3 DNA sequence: TGTGCCAGCAGTTCCCGGGACAGGGAAACGAACACTGAAGCTTTCTTT. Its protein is CASSSRDRETNTEAFF.

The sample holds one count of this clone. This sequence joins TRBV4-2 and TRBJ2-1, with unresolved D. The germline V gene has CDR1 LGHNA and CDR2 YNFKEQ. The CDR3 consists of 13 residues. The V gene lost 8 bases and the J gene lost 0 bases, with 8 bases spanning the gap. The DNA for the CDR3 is TGTGCCAGCGCGCCAGGCTCCTACAATGAGCAGTTCTTC. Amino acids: CASAPGSYNEQFF.

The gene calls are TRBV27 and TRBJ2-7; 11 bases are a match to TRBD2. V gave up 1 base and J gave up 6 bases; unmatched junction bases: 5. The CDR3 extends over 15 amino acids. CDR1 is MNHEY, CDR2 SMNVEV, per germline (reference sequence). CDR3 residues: CASSLLTSGTGEQYF. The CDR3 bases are TGTGCCAGCAGTTTATTGACTAGCGGGACCGGCGAGCAGTACTTC.

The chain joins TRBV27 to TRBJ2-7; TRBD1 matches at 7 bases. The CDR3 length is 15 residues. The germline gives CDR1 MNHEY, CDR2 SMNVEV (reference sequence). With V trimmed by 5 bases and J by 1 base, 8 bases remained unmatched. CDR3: CASSHPRTGSYEQYF. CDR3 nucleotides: TGTGCCAGCAGTCACCCCAGGACAGGTTCCTACGAGCAGTACTTC.

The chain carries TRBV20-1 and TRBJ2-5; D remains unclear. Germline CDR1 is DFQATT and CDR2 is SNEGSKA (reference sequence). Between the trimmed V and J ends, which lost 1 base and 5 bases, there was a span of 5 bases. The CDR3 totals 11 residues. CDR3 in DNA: TGCAGTGCTAGAGTAGAGGAGACCCAGTACTTC. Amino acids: CSARVEETQYF.

In DNA form, the CDR3 reads TGTGCCTCTCAGGCCCCTTCCTACAATGAGCAGTTCTTC. Its translation is CASQAPSYNEQFF. The V and J genes are TRBV30 and TRBJ2-1, with D unresolved. This CDR3 is 13 amino acids long. Germline V lookup: CDR1 GTSNPN, CDR2 SVGIG (reference sequence). V shed 7 bases and J shed 1 base, with 11 bases lying between them. The full variable domain, in which reference TRBV30 and TRBJ2-1 provide the parts outside the CDR3, is SQTIHQWPATLVQPVGSPLSLECTVEGTSNPNLYWYRQAAGRGLQLLFYSVGIGQISSEVPQNLSASRPQDRQFILSSKKLLLSDSGFYLCASQAPSYNEQFFGPGTRLTVL.

The CDR3 sequence is CASSLGTGIQETQYF. The CDR3 bases are TGTGCCAGCTCGCTGGGGACAGGCATACAAGAGACCCAGTACTTC. This chain links TRBV18 with TRBJ2-5; TRBD1 matches 8 bases. CDR3 size: 15 residues. The germline V gene has CDR1 KGHSH and CDR2 LQKENI. After removal of 6 bases from V and 2 bases from J, the junction contained 8 bases not matched to a gene.

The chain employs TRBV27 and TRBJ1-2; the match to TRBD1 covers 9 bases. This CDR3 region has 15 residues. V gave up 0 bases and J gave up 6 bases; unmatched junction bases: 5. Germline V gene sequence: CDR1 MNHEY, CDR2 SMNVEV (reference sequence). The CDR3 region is CASSLSLQGANGYTF. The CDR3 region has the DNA TGTGCCAGCAGTTTATCGTTACAGGGGGCAAATGGCTACACCTTC.

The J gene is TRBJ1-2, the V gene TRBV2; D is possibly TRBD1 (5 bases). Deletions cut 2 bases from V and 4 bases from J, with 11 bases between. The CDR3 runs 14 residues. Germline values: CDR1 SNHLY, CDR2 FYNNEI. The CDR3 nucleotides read TGTGCCAGCAGTGAAATCAGGGAGGGCTATGGCTACACCTTC. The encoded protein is CASSEIREGYGYTF.

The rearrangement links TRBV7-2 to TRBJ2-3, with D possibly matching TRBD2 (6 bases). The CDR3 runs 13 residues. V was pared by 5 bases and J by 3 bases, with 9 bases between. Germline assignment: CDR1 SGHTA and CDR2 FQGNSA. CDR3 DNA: TGTGCCAGCAGCCCGACTAGTACAGATACGCAGTATTTT. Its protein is CASSPTSTDTQYF.

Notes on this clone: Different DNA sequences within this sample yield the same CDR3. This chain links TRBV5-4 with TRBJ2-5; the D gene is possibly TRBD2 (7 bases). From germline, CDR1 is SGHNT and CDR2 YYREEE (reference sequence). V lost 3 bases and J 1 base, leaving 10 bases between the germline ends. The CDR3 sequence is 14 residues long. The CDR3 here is CASSSGGSQETQYF. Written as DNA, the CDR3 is TGTGCCAGCAGCTCGGGGGGCAGCCAAGAGACCCAGTACTTC.

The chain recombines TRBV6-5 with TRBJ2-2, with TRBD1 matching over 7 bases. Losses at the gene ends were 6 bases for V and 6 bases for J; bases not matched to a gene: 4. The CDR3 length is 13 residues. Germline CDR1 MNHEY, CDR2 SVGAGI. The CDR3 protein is CASSDRVAGELFF. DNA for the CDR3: TGTGCCAGCAGCGACAGGGTAGCCGGGGAGCTGTTTTTT.

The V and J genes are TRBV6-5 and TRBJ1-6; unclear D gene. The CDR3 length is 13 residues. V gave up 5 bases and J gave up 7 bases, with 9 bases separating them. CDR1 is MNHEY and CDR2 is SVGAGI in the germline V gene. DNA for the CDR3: TGTGCCAGCAGTACAGTCGGAAATTCACCCCTCCACTTT. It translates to CASSTVGNSPLHF.